This T cell receptor beta chain appears in the sequencing data of a study of CD8 T cells in Susac syndrome. V gave up 0 bases and J gave up 0 bases, with 12 bases separating them. Germline-derived CDR1 and CDR2 are MGHRA and YSYEKL. This CDR3 is 17 amino acids long. The RNA, about 0.5 to 1 ug, was put through reverse transcription using random hexamers. TCRdb used MiXCR to reprocess the immunoSEQ multiplex PCR reads, holding one entry per CDR3 protein. The sample has 150,000 to 160,000 distinct CDR3 sequences, approximately 96% seen once. This clonotype was observed once. This chain connects TRBV4-1 to TRBJ1-5, with D hard to call. The TCR comes from a human donor with Susac syndrome. The sequenced sample consisted of CD4+ T cells from PBMCs. The chain's CDR3 is CASSQEGSGFSNQPQHF. The CDR3 DNA follows: TGCGCCAGCAGCCAAGAGGGCAGTGGGTTTAGCAATCAGCCCCAGCATTTT.